This TCR beta chain was observed in a study of cytomegalovirus exposure and HLA in healthy donors. Findings and caveats of the study: TCR beta V- and J-gene trimming, according to a later analysis, was linked to a missense DCLRE1C variant. The study flagged 150 to 200 TCR beta chains as cytomegalovirus-associated. In all likelihood, a cluster of highly shared sequence variants was a sequencing artifact. Presence/absence comparisons presumed near-even sequencing depth among donors.

The CDR3 covers 21 residues. Losses at the gene ends were 3 bases for V and 1 base for J; bases not matched to a gene: 22. Germline V CDR1 and CDR2: MDHEN, SYDVKM. Comments on this clone: Its cognate antigen is unknown.

The PCR contained 60 Vbeta and 13 Jbeta primers. Using immunoSEQ multiplex PCR, the repertoire was profiled, and TCRdb retains in-frame clones only, with some absent. This table holds 150,000 to 200,000 clones, around four fifths found once. J is TRBJ1-1 and V is TRBV28; 8 bases map to TRBD1. The receptor's source is a woman between 18 and 29 years old in good health and CMV-seronegative. Sequencing was performed on PBMCs. Here the CDR3 DNA reads TGTGCCAGCAGTTTTCTTCCGTTTGAGAGTGGACAGGGAAAAACGAACACTGAAGCTTTCTTT. Translation gives CASSFLPFESGQGKTNTEAFF. The whole variable domain, remainder taken from reference TRBV28 and TRBJ1-1, is DVKVTQSSRYLVKRTGEKVFLECVQDMDHENMFWYRQDPGLGLRLIYFSYDVKMKEKGDIPEGYSVSREKKERFSLILESASTNQTSMYLCASSFLPFESGQGKTNTEAFFGQGTRLTVV.